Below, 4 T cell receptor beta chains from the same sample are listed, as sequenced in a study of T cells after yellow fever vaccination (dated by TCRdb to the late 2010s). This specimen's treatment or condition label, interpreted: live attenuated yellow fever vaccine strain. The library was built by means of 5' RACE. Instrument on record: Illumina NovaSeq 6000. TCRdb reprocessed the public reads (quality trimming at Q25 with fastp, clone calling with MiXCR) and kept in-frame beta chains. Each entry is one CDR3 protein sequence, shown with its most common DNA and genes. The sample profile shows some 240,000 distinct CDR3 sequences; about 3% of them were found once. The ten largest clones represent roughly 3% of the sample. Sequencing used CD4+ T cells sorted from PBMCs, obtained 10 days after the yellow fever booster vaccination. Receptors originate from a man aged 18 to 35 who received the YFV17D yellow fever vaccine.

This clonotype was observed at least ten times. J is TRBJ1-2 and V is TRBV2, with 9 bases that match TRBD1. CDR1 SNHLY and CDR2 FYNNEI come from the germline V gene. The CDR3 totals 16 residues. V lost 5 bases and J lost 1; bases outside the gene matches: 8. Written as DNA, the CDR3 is TGTGCCAGCAGTACACCCGGGACAGGGATTAACTATGGCTACACCTTC. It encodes CASSTPGTGINYGYTF.

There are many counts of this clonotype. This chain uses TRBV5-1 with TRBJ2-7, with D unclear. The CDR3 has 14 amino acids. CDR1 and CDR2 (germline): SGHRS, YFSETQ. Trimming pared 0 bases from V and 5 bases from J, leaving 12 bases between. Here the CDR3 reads CASSLEAPSNEQYF. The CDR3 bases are TGCGCCAGCAGCTTGGAGGCTCCTTCAAACGAGCAGTACTTC.

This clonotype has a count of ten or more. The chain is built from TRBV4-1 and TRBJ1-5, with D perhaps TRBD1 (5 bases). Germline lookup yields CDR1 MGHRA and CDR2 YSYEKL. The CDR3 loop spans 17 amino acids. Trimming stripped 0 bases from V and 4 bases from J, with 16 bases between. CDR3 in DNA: TGCGCCAGCAGCCAAGATGTGGGGTTTAGGGGTAATCAGCCCCAGCATTTT. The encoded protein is CASSQDVGFRGNQPQHF.

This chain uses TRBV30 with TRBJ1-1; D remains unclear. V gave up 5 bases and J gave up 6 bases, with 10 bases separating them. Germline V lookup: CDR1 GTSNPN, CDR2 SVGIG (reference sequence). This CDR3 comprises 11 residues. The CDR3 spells CAWEVVPEAFF. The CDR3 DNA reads TGTGCCTGGGAGGTGGTACCTGAAGCTTTCTTT.